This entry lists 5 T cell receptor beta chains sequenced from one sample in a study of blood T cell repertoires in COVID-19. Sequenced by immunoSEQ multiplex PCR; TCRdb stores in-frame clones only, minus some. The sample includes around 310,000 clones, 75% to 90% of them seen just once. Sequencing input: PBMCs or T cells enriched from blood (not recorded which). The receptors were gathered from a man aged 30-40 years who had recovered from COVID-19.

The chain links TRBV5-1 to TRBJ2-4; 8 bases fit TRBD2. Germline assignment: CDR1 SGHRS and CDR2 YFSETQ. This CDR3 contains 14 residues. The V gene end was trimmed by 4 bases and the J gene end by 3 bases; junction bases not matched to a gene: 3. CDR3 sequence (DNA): TGCGCCAGCAGCGAGGCGGGGGGCAAAAACATTCAGTACTTC. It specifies CASSEAGGKNIQYF.

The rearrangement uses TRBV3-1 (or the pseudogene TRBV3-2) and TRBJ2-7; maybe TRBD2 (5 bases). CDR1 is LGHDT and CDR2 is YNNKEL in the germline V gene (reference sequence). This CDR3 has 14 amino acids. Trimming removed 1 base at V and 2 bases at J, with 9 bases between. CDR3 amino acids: CASSQVLGAYEQYF. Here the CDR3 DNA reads TGTGCCAGCAGCCAAGTTCTCGGGGCCTACGAGCAGTACTTC.

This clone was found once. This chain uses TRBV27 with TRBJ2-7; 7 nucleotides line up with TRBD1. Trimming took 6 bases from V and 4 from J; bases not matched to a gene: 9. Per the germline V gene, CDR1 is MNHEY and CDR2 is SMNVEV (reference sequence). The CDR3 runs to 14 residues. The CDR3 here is CASRRTGYGYEQYF. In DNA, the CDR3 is TGTGCCAGCAGACGGACAGGTTATGGGTACGAGCAGTACTTC.

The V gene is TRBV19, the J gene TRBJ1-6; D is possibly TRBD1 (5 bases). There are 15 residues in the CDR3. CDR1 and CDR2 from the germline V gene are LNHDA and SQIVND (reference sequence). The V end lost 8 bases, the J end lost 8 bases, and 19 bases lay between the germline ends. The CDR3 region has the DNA TGTGCCAGTTCCAACCTCCGGGGGAGGGATTCACCCCTCCACTTT. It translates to CASSNLRGRDSPLHF.

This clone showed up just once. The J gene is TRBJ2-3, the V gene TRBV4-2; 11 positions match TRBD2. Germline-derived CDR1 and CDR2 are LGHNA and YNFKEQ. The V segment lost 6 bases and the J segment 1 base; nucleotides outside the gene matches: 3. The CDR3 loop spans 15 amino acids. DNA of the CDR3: TGTGCCAGCAGACCGACTAGCGGGGGCACAGATACGCAGTATTTT. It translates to CASRPTSGGTDTQYF.